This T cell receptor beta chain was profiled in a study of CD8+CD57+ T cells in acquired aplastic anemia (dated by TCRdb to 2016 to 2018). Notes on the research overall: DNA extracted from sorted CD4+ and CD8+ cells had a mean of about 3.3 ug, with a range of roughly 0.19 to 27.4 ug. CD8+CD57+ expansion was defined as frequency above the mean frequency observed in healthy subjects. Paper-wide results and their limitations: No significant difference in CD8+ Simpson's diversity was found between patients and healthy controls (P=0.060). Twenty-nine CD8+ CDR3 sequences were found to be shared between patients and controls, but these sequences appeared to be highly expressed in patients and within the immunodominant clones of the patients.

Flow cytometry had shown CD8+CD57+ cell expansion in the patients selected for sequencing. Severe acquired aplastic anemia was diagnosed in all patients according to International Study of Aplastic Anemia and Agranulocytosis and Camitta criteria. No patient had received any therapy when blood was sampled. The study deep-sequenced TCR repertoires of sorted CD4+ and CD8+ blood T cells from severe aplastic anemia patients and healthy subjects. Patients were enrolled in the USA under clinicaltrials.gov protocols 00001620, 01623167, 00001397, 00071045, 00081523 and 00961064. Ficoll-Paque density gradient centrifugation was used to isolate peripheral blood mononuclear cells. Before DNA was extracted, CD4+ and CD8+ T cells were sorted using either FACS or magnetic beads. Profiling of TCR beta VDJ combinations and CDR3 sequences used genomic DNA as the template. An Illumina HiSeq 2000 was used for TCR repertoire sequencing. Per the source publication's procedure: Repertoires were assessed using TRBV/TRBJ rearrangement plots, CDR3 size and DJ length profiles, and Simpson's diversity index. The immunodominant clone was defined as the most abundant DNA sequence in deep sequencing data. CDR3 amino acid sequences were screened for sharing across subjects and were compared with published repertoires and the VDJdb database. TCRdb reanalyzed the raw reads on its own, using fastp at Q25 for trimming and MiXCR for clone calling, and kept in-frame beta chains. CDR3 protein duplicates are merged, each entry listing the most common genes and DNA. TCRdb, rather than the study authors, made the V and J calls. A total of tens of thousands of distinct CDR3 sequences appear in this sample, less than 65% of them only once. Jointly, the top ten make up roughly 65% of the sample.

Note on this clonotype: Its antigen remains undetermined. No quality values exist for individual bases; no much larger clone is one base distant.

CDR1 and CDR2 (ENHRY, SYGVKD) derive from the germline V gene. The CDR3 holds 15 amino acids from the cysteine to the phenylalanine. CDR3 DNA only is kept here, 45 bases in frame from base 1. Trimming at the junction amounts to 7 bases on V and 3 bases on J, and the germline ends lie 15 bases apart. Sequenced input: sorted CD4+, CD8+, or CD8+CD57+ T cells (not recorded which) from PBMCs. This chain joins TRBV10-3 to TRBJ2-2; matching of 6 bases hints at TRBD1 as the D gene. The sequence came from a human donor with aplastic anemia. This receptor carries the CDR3 CAIKGWDNHTGELFF. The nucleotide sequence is TGTGCCATCAAGGGGTGGGACAATCACACCGGGGAGCTGTTTTTT.